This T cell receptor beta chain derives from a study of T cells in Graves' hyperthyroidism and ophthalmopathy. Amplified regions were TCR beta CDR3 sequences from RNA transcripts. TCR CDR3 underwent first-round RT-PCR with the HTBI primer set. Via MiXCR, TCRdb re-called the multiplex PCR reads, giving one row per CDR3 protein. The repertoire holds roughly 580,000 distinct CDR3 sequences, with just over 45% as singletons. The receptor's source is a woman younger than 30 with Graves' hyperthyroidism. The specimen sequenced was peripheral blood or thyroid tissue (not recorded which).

This chain's CDR3 is CAISKTGGQTEAFF. The DNA for the CDR3 is TGTGCCATCAGCAAGACAGGGGGCCAAACTGAAGCTTTCTTT. The rearrangement links TRBV10-3 to TRBJ1-1, with 10 bases identical to TRBD1. The CDR3 length is 14 residues. V lost 6 bases and J lost 5; bases outside the gene matches: 6. Germline lookup yields CDR1 ENHRY and CDR2 SYGVKD.